This TCR beta chain was identified during a study of regulatory T cells in long-lasting Graves disease. About the study: Less than 3 months of antithyroid drugs had been taken by newly diagnosed Graves' patients. Findings and caveats of the study: Persistent patients shared more public clonotypes (about 2,900) than new patients (about 930).

Time point here: newly diagnosed GD, antithyroid drugs for less than 3 months. Preparation of the TCR library used RNA extracted from PBMCs. This clonotype was seen repeatedly, ten times or more. The antigen remains undetermined. It may be a read error: a sequence one base away is much more abundant. The CDR3 contains 14 residues. The germline gives CDR1 MNHEY, CDR2 SMNVEV (reference sequence). Combining iRepertoire HTBI primers with Arm-PCR of CDR3 regions, the authors built TCR beta libraries. TCRdb re-called the multiplex PCR reads through MiXCR, storing one row per CDR3 protein. The sample yields around 320,000 distinct CDR3 sequences, approximately 16% seen once. The sample was also linked to a second study, of T cells in Graves' hyperthyroidism and ophthalmopathy. That work adds: The model identified upcoming ophthalmopathy a median about six months ahead of onset.

The specimen comprised peripheral blood mononuclear cells (PBMCs), sampled at new diagnosis, from a patient treated with antithyroid drugs. This chain joins TRBV27 and TRBJ2-7; 9 nucleotides agree with TRBD1. The TCR comes from a man aged 40-55 years with Graves disease. CDR3 in amino acids: CASSPPGQGYGQYF. The CDR3 bases are TGTGCCAGCAGTCCCCCGGGACAGGGATACGGGCAGTACTTC.